The sequence of this T cell receptor (beta chain) was determined in a study of T cell repertoires in cytomegalovirus infection. Study observations and caveats: Summed frequency of shared TCR beta families picked out CMV carriers who also had the relevant HLA.

Germline CDR1 and CDR2: SEHNR and FQNEAQ (reference sequence). Trimming took 5 bases from V and 3 from J, leaving 11 bases between them. This CDR3 is 13 amino acids long. MiXCR, applied by TCRdb to the reads, yields one record per CDR3 protein. The sample records 650,000 to 900,000 distinct CDR3 sequences, 32% being singletons. Points on this clonotype: Antigen: not known.

The clonotype comes from a human donor in good health (CMV status not recorded). Some clones in this sample may be carry-over from other donors' samples. V is TRBV7-9 and J is TRBJ2-7; D is possibly TRBD2 (5 bases). Specimen: cultured CD8+ T cells from PBMCs, collected from culture after CMV antigen stimulation. This CDR3 reads CASSETIDYEQYF. Written as DNA, the CDR3 is TGTGCCAGCAGCGAGACTATAGACTACGAGCAGTACTTC.